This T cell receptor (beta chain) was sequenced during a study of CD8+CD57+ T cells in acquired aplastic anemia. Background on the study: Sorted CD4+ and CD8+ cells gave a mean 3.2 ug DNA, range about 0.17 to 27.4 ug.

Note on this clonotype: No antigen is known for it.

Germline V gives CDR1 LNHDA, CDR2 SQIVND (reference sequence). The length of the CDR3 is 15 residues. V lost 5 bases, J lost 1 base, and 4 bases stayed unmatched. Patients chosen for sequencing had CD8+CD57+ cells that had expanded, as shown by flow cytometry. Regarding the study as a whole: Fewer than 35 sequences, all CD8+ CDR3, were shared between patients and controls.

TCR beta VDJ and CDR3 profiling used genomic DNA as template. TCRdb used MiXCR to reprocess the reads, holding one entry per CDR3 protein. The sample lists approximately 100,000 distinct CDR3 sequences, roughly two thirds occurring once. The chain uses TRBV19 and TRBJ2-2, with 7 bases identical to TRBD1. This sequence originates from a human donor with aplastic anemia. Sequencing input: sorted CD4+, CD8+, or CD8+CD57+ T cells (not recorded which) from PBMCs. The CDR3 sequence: CASSDWTGNTGELFF. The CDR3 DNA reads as TGTGCCAGTAGTGATTGGACAGGGAACACCGGGGAGCTGTTTTTT.